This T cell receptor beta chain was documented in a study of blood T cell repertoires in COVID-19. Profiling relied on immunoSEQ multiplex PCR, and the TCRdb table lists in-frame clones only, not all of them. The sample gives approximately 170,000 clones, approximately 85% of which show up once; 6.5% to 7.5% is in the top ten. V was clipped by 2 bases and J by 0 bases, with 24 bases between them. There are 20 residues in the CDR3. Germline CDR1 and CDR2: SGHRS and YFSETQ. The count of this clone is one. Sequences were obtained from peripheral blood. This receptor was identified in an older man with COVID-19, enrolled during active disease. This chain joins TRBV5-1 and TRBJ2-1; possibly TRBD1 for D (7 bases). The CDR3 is CASSFGRRGPRGSSYNEQFF. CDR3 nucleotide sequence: TGCGCCAGCAGCTTCGGCCGAAGGGGGCCGCGGGGAAGCTCCTACAATGAGCAGTTCTTC.